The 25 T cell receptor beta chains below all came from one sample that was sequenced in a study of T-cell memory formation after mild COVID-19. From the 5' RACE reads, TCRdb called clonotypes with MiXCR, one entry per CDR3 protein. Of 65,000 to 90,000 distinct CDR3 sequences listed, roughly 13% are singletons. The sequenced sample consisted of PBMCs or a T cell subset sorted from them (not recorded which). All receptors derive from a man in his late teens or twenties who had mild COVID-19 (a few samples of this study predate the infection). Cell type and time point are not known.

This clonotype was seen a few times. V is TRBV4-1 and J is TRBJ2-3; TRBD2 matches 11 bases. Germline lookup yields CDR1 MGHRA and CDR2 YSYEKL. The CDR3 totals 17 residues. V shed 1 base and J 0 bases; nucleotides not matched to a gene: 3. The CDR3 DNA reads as TGCGCCAGCAGCCAAGGACTAGCGGGGACTAGCACAGATACGCAGTATTTT. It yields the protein CASSQGLAGTSTDTQYF.

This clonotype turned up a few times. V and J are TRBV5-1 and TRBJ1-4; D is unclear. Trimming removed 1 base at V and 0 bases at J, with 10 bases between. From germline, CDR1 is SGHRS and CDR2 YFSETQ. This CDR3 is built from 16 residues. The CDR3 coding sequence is TGCGCCAGCAGCTTGCTTCAGGCTGCAACTAATGAAAAACTGTTTTTT. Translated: CASSLLQAATNEKLFF.

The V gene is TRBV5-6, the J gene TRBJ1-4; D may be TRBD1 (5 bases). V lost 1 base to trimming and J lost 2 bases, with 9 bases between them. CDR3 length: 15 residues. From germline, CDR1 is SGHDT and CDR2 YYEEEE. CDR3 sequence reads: CASSLTGETNEKLFF. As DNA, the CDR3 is TGTGCCAGCAGCTTGACGGGGGAGACTAATGAAAAACTGTTTTTT.

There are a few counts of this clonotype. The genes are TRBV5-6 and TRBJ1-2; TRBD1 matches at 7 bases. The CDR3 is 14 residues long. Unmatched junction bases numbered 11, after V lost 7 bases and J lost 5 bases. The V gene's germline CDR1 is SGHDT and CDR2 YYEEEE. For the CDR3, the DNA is TGTGCCAGCTTCGAAGGCAGGGGGAGTTATGGCTACACCTTC. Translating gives CASFEGRGSYGYTF.

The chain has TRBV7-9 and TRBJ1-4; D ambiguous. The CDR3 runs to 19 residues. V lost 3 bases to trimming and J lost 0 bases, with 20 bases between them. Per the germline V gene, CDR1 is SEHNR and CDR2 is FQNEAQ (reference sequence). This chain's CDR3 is CASSFAGLNTIATNEKLFF. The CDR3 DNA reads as TGTGCCAGCAGCTTCGCCGGACTGAATACAATTGCAACTAATGAAAAACTGTTTTTT.

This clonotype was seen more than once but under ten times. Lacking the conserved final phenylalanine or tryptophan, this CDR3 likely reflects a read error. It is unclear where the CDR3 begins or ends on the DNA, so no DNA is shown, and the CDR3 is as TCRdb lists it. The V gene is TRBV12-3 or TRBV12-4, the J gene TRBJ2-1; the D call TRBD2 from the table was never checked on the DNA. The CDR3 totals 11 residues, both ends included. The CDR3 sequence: CASSLRLAGGI.

CDR3 loop: CATSDRQGGRMSPQHF. In DNA, the CDR3 is TGTGCCACCAGTGACCGACAGGGGGGCCGAATGTCGCCCCAGCATTTT. The chain employs TRBV24-1 and TRBJ1-5; 9 nucleotides line up with TRBD1. The CDR3 covers 16 residues. Losses at the gene ends were 4 bases for V and 9 bases for J; bases not matched to a gene: 12. Germline-derived CDR1 and CDR2 are KGHDR and SFDVKD.

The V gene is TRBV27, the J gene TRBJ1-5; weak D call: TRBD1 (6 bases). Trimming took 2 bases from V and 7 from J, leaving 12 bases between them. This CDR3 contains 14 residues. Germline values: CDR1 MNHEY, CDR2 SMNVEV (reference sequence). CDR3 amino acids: CASSLMGAGQPQHF. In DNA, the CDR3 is TGTGCCAGCAGTTTAATGGGGGCAGGACAGCCCCAGCATTTT.

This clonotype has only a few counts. CDR3 bases: TGCGCCAGCAGCCTAACGACAGGTATATACGAGCAGTACTTC. Translated: CASSLTTGIYEQYF. The rearrangement uses TRBV4-1 and TRBJ2-7; D possibly corresponds to TRBD1 (6 bases). This CDR3 is 14 amino acids long. V was pared by 4 bases and J by 4 bases, with 14 bases between. The germline V gene has CDR1 MGHRA and CDR2 YSYEKL.

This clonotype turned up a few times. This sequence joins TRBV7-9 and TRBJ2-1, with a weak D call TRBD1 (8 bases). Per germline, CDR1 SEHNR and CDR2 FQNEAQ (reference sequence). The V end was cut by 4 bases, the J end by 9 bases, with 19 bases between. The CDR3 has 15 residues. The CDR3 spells CASSYGQGGNIEQFF. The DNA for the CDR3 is TGTGCCAGCAGCTATGGACAGGGAGGGAACATTGAGCAGTTCTTC.

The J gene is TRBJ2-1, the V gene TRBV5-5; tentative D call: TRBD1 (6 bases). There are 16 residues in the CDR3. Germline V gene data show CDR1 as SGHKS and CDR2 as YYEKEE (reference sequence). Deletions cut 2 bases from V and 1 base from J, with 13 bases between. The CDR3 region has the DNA TGTGCCAGCAGCTTAGCAGGGGTCAAATCCTACAATGAGCAGTTCTTC. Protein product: CASSLAGVKSYNEQFF.

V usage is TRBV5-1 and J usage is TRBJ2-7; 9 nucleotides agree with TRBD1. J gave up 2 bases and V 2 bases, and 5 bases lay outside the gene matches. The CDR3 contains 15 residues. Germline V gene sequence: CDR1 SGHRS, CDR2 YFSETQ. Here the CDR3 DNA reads TGCGCCAGCAGCTTTGGACAGGGGCTAGCCTACGAGCAGTACTTC. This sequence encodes CASSFGQGLAYEQYF.

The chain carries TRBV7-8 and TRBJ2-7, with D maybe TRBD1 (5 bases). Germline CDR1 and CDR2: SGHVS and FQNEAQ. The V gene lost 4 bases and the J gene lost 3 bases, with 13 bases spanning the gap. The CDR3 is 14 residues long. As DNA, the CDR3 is TGTGCCAGCAGCTCCTTGACAGCAAGCTACGAGCAGTACTTC. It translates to CASSSLTASYEQYF. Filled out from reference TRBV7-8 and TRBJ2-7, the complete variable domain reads GAGVSQSPRYKVAKRGQDVALRCDPISGHVSLFWYQQALGQGPEFLTYFQNEAQLDKSGLPSDRFFAERPEGSVSTLKIQRTQQEDSAVYLCASSSLTASYEQYFGPGTRLTVT.

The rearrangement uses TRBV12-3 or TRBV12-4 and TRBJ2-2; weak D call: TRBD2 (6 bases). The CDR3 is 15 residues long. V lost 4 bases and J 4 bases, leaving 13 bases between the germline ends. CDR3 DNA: TGTGCCAGCAGTTGGGGCGGGGCTCTCACCGGGGAGCTGTTTTTT. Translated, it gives CASSWGGALTGELFF.

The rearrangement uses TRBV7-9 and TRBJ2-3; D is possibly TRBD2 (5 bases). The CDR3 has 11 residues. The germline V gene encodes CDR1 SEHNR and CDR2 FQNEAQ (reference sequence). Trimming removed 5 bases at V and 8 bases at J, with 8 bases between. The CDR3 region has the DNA TGTGCCAGCAGCCTCGAGGGTACGCAGTATTTT. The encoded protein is CASSLEGTQYF.

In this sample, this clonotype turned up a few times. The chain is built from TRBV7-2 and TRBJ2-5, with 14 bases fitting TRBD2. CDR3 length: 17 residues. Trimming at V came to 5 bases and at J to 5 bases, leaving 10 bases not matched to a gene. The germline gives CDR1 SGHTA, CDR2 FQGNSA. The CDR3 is CASSPGLAGGFVETQYF. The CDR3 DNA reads TGTGCCAGCAGCCCCGGACTAGCGGGGGGCTTCGTGGAGACCCAGTACTTC.

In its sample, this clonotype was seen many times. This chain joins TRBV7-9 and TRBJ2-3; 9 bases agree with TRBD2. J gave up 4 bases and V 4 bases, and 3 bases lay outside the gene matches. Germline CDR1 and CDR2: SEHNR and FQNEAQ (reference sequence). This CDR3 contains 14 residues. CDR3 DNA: TGTGCCAGCAGCTCTAGCGGGGAGGCAGATACGCAGTATTTT. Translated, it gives CASSSSGEADTQYF.

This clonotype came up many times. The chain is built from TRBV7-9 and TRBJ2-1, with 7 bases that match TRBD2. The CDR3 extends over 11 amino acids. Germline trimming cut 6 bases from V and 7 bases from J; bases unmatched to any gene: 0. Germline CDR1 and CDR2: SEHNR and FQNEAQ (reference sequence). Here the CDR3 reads CASRGGNEQFF. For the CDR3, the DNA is TGTGCCAGCAGGGGGGGGAATGAGCAGTTCTTC.

The CDR3 nucleotides read TGTGCCAGCAGAGCCGGAGGGATCGGTGAAGCTTTCTTT. Its protein is CASRAGGIGEAFF. This chain connects TRBV6-6 to TRBJ1-1; no clear D gene. CDR3 length equals 13 residues. The germline CDR1 and CDR2 sequences are MNHNY and SVGAGI (reference sequence). V gave up 6 bases and J gave up 7 bases, with 15 bases separating them.

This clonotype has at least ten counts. DNA for the CDR3: TGTGCCAGCAGCTTAGAGGGACTCCCCTGCCGCGAGCAGTACGTC. Translated, it gives CASSLEGLPCREQYV. This chain connects TRBV11-2 to TRBJ2-7; tentative D call: TRBD2 (6 bases). The CDR3 contains 15 residues. V was trimmed by 0 bases and J by 6 bases, leaving 15 bases between them. Per the germline V gene, CDR1 is SGHAT and CDR2 is FQNNGV.

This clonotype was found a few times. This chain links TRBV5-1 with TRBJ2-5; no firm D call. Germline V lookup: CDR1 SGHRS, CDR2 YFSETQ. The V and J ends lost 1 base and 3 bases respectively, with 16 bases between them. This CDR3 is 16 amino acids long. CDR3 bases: TGCGCCAGCAGCTTGTCGTCCGTTTGGTCTAAAGAGACCCAGTACTTC. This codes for CASSLSSVWSKETQYF.

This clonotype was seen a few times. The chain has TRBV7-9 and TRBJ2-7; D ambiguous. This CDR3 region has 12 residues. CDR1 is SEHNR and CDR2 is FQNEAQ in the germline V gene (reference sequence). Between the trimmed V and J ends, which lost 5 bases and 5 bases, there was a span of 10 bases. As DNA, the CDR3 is TGTGCCAGCAGCGCCGTGGAAGACGAGCAGTACTTC. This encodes CASSAVEDEQYF.

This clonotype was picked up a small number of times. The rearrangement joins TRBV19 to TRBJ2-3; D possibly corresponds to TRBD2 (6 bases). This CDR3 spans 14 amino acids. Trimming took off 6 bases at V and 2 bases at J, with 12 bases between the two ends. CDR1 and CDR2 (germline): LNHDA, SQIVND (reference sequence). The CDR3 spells CASRGLLLTDTQYF. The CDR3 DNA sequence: TGTGCCAGTAGGGGACTCTTACTCACAGATACGCAGTATTTT.

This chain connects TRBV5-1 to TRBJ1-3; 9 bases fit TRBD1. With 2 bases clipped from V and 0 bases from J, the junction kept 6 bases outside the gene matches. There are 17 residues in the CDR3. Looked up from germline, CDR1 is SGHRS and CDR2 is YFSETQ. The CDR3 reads CASSFTGGPSSGNTIYF. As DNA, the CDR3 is TGCGCCAGCAGCTTTACAGGGGGCCCATCCTCTGGAAACACCATATATTTT.

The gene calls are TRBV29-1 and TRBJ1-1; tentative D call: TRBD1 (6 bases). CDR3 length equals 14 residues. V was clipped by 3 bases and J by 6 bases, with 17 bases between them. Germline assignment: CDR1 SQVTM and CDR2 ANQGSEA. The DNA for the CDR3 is TGCAGCGTTGATGGGGTGGGGACAACTCCTGAAGCTTTCTTT. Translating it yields CSVDGVGTTPEAFF.